The 17 T cell receptor beta chains below were found in one sample sequenced in a study of cytomegalovirus exposure and HLA in healthy donors. The primer mix had 60 Vbeta and 13 Jbeta primers. The repertoire was sequenced with immunoSEQ multiplex PCR; TCRdb's copy has only in-frame clones and lacks some. The sample carries about 120,000 clones, 15% to 19% recorded once. Sequences were obtained from PBMCs. The source is a woman aged 18 to 35 in good health and CMV-seronegative.

The CDR3 nucleotides read TGTGCCAGCAGCCATAGGGACAGCTACTACAATGAGCAGTTCTTC. Translation: CASSHRDSYYNEQFF. J is TRBJ2-1 and V is TRBV28; 7 nucleotides line up with TRBD1. The CDR3 totals 15 residues. V gave up 6 bases and J gave up 3 bases; unmatched junction bases: 8. Germline V gene data show CDR1 as MDHEN and CDR2 as SYDVKM.

The J gene is TRBJ1-1, the V gene TRBV6-5; 9 nucleotides line up with TRBD1. This CDR3 spans 15 amino acids. Germline values: CDR1 MNHEY, CDR2 SVGAGI. J gave up 11 bases and V 6 bases, and 16 bases lay outside the gene matches. The CDR3 coding sequence is TGTGCCAGCAGGAGAACTCGGGACAGGGTTTCGGGGGCTTTCTTT. Translating it yields CASRRTRDRVSGAFF.

V usage is TRBV4-3 and J usage is TRBJ1-1, with a tentative D call TRBD1 (6 bases). In germline, CDR1 is LGHNA, CDR2 YSLEER. V was cut by 0 bases and J by 11 bases, with 13 bases left in between. The CDR3 consists of 13 residues. In DNA, the CDR3 is TGCGCCAGCAGCCAAGAGGACAGACGAGTTGCTTTCTTT. Its translation: CASSQEDRRVAFF.

The rearrangement uses TRBV7-2 and TRBJ2-6; 14 positions match TRBD2. The CDR3 runs to 19 residues. The junction had 6 bases not matched to a gene; V was cut back by 5 bases and J by 0 bases. CDR1 is SGHTA and CDR2 is FQGNSA in the germline V gene. CDR3 residues: CASSRRLAGGPSGANVLTF. The CDR3, as DNA: TGTGCCAGCAGCCGAAGACTAGCGGGAGGGCCCTCTGGGGCCAACGTCCTGACTTTC.

This clone occurred a few times. This chain connects TRBV7-3 to TRBJ1-2, with D unclear. Germline V gene lookup returns CDR1 SGHTA and CDR2 FQGTGA. The length of the CDR3 is 12 residues. CDR3 sequence: CAEAHTNYGYTF. CDR3 in DNA: TGTGCGGAGGCTCATACCAACTATGGCTACACCTTC.

The V gene is TRBV7-6, the J gene TRBJ2-7, with TRBD2 identical over 11 bases. V shed 5 bases, J shed 0 bases, and the junction held 6 bases outside the gene matches. CDR3 length: 16 residues. Germline-derived CDR1 and CDR2 are SGHVS and FNYEAQ. DNA of the CDR3: TGTGCCAGCAGCGCCGGACTAGCGGGTAGCTCCTACGAGCAGTACTTC. Its translation: CASSAGLAGSSYEQYF.

The V gene is TRBV7-6, the J gene TRBJ2-7, with TRBD1 as a possible D gene (6 bases). CDR1 is SGHVS, CDR2 FNYEAQ, per germline. The CDR3 is 13 amino acids. V was cut by 2 bases and J by 3 bases, with 8 bases left in between. The CDR3 loop reads CASSLRGYYEQYF. In DNA, the CDR3 is TGTGCCAGCAGCTTAAGGGGGTACTACGAGCAGTACTTC.

J is TRBJ2-7 and V is TRBV27; 7 bases align to TRBD1. Unmatched junction bases numbered 8, after V lost 4 bases and J lost 2 bases. In germline, CDR1 is MNHEY, CDR2 SMNVEV (reference sequence). There are 15 residues in the CDR3. The CDR3 reads CASSSTGAIAYEQYF. CDR3 sequence (DNA): TGTGCCAGCAGTTCAACAGGGGCCATCGCCTACGAGCAGTACTTC.

This clone has just a few counts. This chain links TRBV29-1 with TRBJ2-5; 9 bases are shared with TRBD2. The CDR3 is 13 amino acids. Germline CDR1 SQVTM, CDR2 ANQGSEA. J gave up 6 bases and V 4 bases, and 6 bases lay outside the gene matches. The CDR3 nucleotides are TGCAGCGTTGTTAGCGGGAGCTTCAAGACCCAGTACTTC. Encoded protein: CSVVSGSFKTQYF.

The chain combines TRBV18 with TRBJ1-4; 7 nucleotides match TRBD1. This CDR3 region has 14 residues. V shed 1 base, J shed 5 bases, and the junction held 1 base outside the gene matches. The germline gives CDR1 KGHSH, CDR2 LQKENI. The CDR3 spells CASSPRQGNEKLFF. CDR3 in DNA: TGTGCCAGCTCACCACGACAGGGCAATGAAAAACTGTTTTTT.

The chain carries TRBV7-2 and TRBJ2-1; 9 positions agree with TRBD2. The CDR3 loop spans 17 amino acids. Germline CDR1 SGHTA, CDR2 FQGNSA. J lost 4 bases, V lost 5 bases, and 12 bases had no gene match. CDR3: CASSRVGRTSDYNEQFF. The CDR3 DNA follows: TGTGCCAGCAGCCGCGTCGGGCGGACTAGCGATTACAATGAGCAGTTCTTC. Supplemented by reference TRBV7-2 and TRBJ2-1, the full variable domain reads GAGVSQSPSNKVTEKGKDVELRCDPISGHTALYWYRQSLGQGLEFLIYFQGNSAPDKSGLPSDRFSAERTGGSVSTLTIQRTQQEDSAVYLCASSRVGRTSDYNEQFFGPGTRLTVL.

CDR3 sequence reads: CASSEYGLSGNTIYF. In nucleotides, the CDR3 is TGTGCCAGCAGTGAATATGGGCTCTCGGGAAACACCATATATTTT. The chain links TRBV25-1 to TRBJ1-3; D remains ambiguous. V shed 0 bases and J shed 4 bases, with 10 bases lying between them. The CDR3 covers 15 residues. Germline CDR1 is MGHDK and CDR2 is SYGVNS.

This clone was detected only a few times. This chain joins TRBV2 and TRBJ2-7, with 10 nucleotides matching TRBD2. This CDR3 comprises 15 residues. Germline loops: CDR1 SNHLY, CDR2 FYNNEI. V was pared by 6 bases and J by 2 bases, with 7 bases of the junction left unmatched. The CDR3 loop reads CASREPGLAAYEQYF. The CDR3 nucleotides are TGTGCCAGCAGGGAGCCCGGACTAGCGGCCTACGAGCAGTACTTC.

The chain links TRBV4-2 to TRBJ1-4; D is uncertain. The CDR3 runs to 16 residues. Germline assignment: CDR1 LGHNA and CDR2 YNFKEQ. Trimming took 1 base from V and 5 from J, leaving 14 bases between them. Here the CDR3 reads CASSQGRGMGNEKLFF. The CDR3 coding sequence is TGTGCCAGCAGCCAAGGCCGAGGGATGGGAAATGAAAAACTGTTTTTT.

This clone was seen only a few times. V gene TRBV9 combines with J gene TRBJ1-4, with D maybe TRBD1 (5 bases). The germline V and J ends were trimmed by 3 bases and 0 bases, with 9 bases remaining between them. The V gene's germline CDR1 is SGDLS and CDR2 YYNGEE. CDR3 length: 15 amino acids. The CDR3 nucleotides read TGTGCCAGCAGCGACGGGACTGCAACTAATGAAAAACTGTTTTTT. Translating gives CASSDGTATNEKLFF.

The chain couples TRBV7-8 to TRBJ2-1; D is unresolved. The CDR3 sequence is 14 residues long. Trimming shortened V by 6 bases and J by 6 bases, and 15 bases separated the two germline ends. Germline V gives CDR1 SGHVS, CDR2 FQNEAQ. The CDR3, as DNA: TGTGCCAGCAGAACCGAGACACAAATCAATGAGCAGTTCTTC. Translation gives CASRTETQINEQFF.

This clone was detected a few times. The genes are TRBV28 and TRBJ1-5; D might be TRBD1 (5 bases). Per the germline V gene, CDR1 is MDHEN and CDR2 is SYDVKM. The CDR3 sequence is 14 residues long. V gave up 4 bases and J gave up 6 bases, with 13 bases separating them. CDR3 bases: TGTGCCAGCAGTTCAATGGGGGAGGGTCAGCCCCAGCATTTT. Residues: CASSSMGEGQPQHF.